Listed below are T cell receptor beta chains from one sample, sequenced in a study of T cell responses to AZD1222 COVID-19 vaccine. The table came from immunoSEQ multiplex PCR; TCRdb's copy has only in-frame clones and leaves some out. This sample has about 110,000 clones, with 92% found just once. The sample in question was peripheral blood, obtained on day 0 of AZD1222 vaccination. These receptors were collected from an adult in good health. Both conserved end residues are part of each CDR3. D genes are given only for firm matches. The size field is filled for only some rows; it gives once, few, many or a size class.

size: -
V: TRBV13
J: TRBJ1-2
D: -
DNA: TGTGCCAGCAGCTTAGGCATAGCTAACTATGGCTACACCTTC
CDR3: CASSLGIANYGYTF

size: -
V: TRBV25-1
J: TRBJ1-3
D: -
DNA: TGTGCCAGCAGTGCTGGGTACAACTCTGGAAACACCATATATTTT
CDR3: CASSAGYNSGNTIYF

size: -
V: TRBV12-5
J: TRBJ2-1
D: TRBD2
DNA: TGTGCTAGTGGTCCTACTAGCGGGGGCTTAAATGAGCAGTTCTTC
CDR3: CASGPTSGGLNEQFF

size: -
V: TRBV6-5
J: TRBJ1-2
D: -
DNA: TGTGCCAGCAGCCGCGGGGGAGGGGTGAACTATGGCTACACCTTC
CDR3: CASSRGGGVNYGYTF

size: -
V: TRBV30
J: TRBJ1-3
D: -
DNA: TGTGCCTGGAGTTTCCCGGGCAGCTCTGGAAACACCATATATTTT
CDR3: CAWSFPGSSGNTIYF

size: -
V: TRBV7-2
J: TRBJ1-6
D: -
DNA: TGTGCCAGCAGCTTGGGCGGGATGAGACTTTCACCCCTCCACTTT
CDR3: CASSLGGMRLSPLHF

size: -
V: TRBV7-2
J: TRBJ1-3
D: -
DNA: TGTGCCAGCAGCTTAGAGGCTGGGTCTGGAAACACCATATATTTT
CDR3: CASSLEAGSGNTIYF

size: -
V: TRBV3-1/TRBV3-2
J: TRBJ2-7
D: TRBD1
DNA: TGTGCCAGCAGCCAACGAGGGACAGGGACGTTCTACGAGCAGTACTTC
CDR3: CASSQRGTGTFYEQYF

size: once
V: TRBV6-4
J: TRBJ1-6
D: TRBD1
DNA: TGTGCCAGCAGCCCGACAGGGGGCAATTCACCCCTCCACTTT
CDR3: CASSPTGGNSPLHF

size: -
V: TRBV4-3
J: TRBJ2-5
D: -
DNA: TGCGCCAGCAGCCAAGAGCATCTCCTAGAGACCCAGTACTTC
CDR3: CASSQEHLLETQYF

size: -
V: TRBV18
J: TRBJ2-5
D: -
DNA: TGTGCCAGCTCACCAATAAGGGAAGAGACCCAGTACTTC
CDR3: CASSPIREETQYF

size: -
V: TRBV29-1
J: TRBJ1-4
D: TRBD1
DNA: TGCAGCGTTGAAGCGCAGACAGGGGTCGAAAAACTGTTTTTT
CDR3: CSVEAQTGVEKLFF

size: once
V: TRBV29-1
J: TRBJ1-5
D: -
DNA: TGCAGCGTTGGGTCTGGGAGCCAGCCCCAGCATTTT
CDR3: CSVGSGSQPQHF

size: -
V: TRBV11-2
J: TRBJ2-1
D: TRBD2
DNA: TGTGCCAGCAGCACGAGCCTAGCGGGCATATTCTACAATGAGCAGTTCTTC
CDR3: CASSTSLAGIFYNEQFF

size: -
V: TRBV29-1
J: TRBJ2-1
D: TRBD2
DNA: TGCAGCGTTGAGGGTCTAGCGGGGGGGCTATCCTACAATGAGCAGTTCTTC
CDR3: CSVEGLAGGLSYNEQFF

size: -
V: TRBV4-1
J: TRBJ2-3
D: TRBD2
DNA: TGCGCCAGCAGCCAAAAGGGACTAGCGGGGGGAACAGACACAGATACGCAGTATTTT
CDR3: CASSQKGLAGGTDTDTQYF